These 3 T cell receptor beta chains share one sample of origin, sequenced in a study of regulatory T cells in long-lasting Graves disease. Time point: persistent/refractory GD, antithyroid drugs over 5 years with positive TRAb. PBMC RNA served as the TCR library source. Researchers made TCR beta libraries by using iRepertoire HTBI primers and running Arm-PCR on CDR3 regions. TCRdb analysed the multiplex PCR reads with MiXCR anew, one entry per CDR3 protein. Of around 500,000 distinct CDR3 sequences detected, around 21% appear once; the ten largest clones hold approximately 8%. The material sequenced was peripheral blood mononuclear cells (PBMCs), taken when the disease was refractory, from a patient treated with antithyroid drugs. Receptors were obtained from a female donor with Graves disease.

The table lists this clonotype with a few counts. V gene TRBV20-1 combines with J gene TRBJ2-7; D tentatively fits TRBD1 or TRBD2 (5 bases each). The CDR3 totals 13 residues. CDR1 is DFQATT, CDR2 SNEGSKA, per germline (reference sequence). Trimming left V 6 bases short and J 1 base short, with 13 bases between. CDR3 nucleotides: TGCAGTGCGGTGGGGACGGATTCCTACGAGCAGTACTTC. Translation: CSAVGTDSYEQYF.

The genes are TRBV7-2 and TRBJ2-3; D might be TRBD2 (6 bases). The CDR3 is 15 residues long. Per the germline V gene, CDR1 is SGHTA and CDR2 is FQGNSA. Trimming removed 2 bases at V and 4 bases at J, with 13 bases between. The CDR3 DNA is TGTGCCAGCAGCTTACAGTTAGCGGAGGCAGATACGCAGTATTTT. It yields the protein CASSLQLAEADTQYF.

This clonotype was detected many times. The genes are TRBV10-3 and TRBJ2-5; D is possibly TRBD1 (6 bases). This CDR3 is built from 15 residues. Germline lookup yields CDR1 ENHRY and CDR2 SYGVKD. Trimming removed 6 bases from V and 1 base from J, with 15 bases in between. The CDR3 coding sequence is TGTGCCATCAGCGGGGACAAGACCCTCCAAGAGACCCAGTACTTC. The encoded protein is CAISGDKTLQETQYF.